This TCR beta chain was captured by sequencing in a study of blood T cell repertoires in COVID-19. Study details: The origin of the acute and convalescent COVID-19 samples was the United States, Italy and Spain.

Per the authors' pipeline: Counts of nucleated cells, estimated from reference gene primer amplification, were obtained. TCRdb keeps only in-frame clones here, not all; method: immunoSEQ multiplex PCR. V and J calls and clone size are as listed in that table; D and trimming were resolved from the DNA. The sample includes roughly 80,000 clones, 88% seen only once; the top ten take roughly 5%. The V and J ends lost 8 bases and 4 bases, in that order; junction bases with no gene match: 5. Germline assignment: CDR1 LNHDA and CDR2 SQIVND (reference sequence). The CDR3 has 13 residues. The origin of this receptor is a man aged 45-60 years with active COVID-19. Sequenced sample: peripheral blood. The V gene is TRBV19, the J gene TRBJ2-3; 8 bases line up with TRBD1. CDR3 bases: TGTGCCAGTTCCCAACAGGGGGCAGATACGCAGTATTTT. Translated, it gives CASSQQGADTQYF.